These 2 T cell receptor beta chains share one sample of origin, sequenced in a study of T cell responses to AZD1222 COVID-19 vaccine. Generated by immunoSEQ multiplex PCR, the TCRdb table keeps only in-frame clones and is missing some. The sample carries 90,000 to 150,000 clones, around 88% recorded once. This specimen consisted of peripheral blood, obtained 28 days after the second AZD1222 dose. These receptors all come from an adult who received the AZD1222 COVID-19 vaccine.

This chain uses TRBV5-4 with TRBJ2-7; maybe TRBD1 (5 bases). Germline CDR1 reads SGHNT; CDR2 reads YYREEE (reference sequence). The V end was cut by 4 bases, the J end by 1 base, with 9 bases between. CDR3 length equals 13 residues. The DNA of the CDR3 is TGTGCCAGCAGCCCAGGACATTCCTACGAGCAGTACTTC. Translated: CASSPGHSYEQYF.

The J gene is TRBJ2-7, the V gene TRBV27; D is unresolved. Germline V gives CDR1 MNHEY, CDR2 SMNVEV (reference sequence). The CDR3 has 10 amino acids. V was cut by 8 bases and J by 2 bases, with 4 bases left in between. The CDR3 sequence is CASGTYEQYF. The CDR3 coding sequence is TGTGCCAGCGGAACCTACGAGCAGTACTTC.